Following are 30 T cell receptor beta chains from one sample sequenced in a study of control samples from healthy donors and cancer patients. Method: immunoSEQ multiplex PCR; TCRdb's copy keeps in-frame clones and lacks some. The top ten clones hold roughly 2% of a sample with fewer than 100,000 clones, about four fifths of them seen once. The material sequenced was blood. The receptors were gathered from a man aged 60-69 years in good health.

This sequence joins TRBV3-1 (or the pseudogene TRBV3-2) and TRBJ2-1; 9 bases match TRBD2. V trimming: 0 bases; J trimming: 9 bases; junction bases outside the gene matches: 24. The CDR3 spans 21 residues. CDR1 is LGHDT and CDR2 is YNNKEL in the germline V gene (reference sequence). This CDR3 is CASSQDQGGFRWRGGPSEQFF. CDR3 sequence (DNA): TGTGCCAGCAGCCAAGATCAGGGTGGGTTTAGGTGGCGGGGGGGCCCCAGTGAGCAGTTCTTC.

This clone was counted a single time. This rearrangement joins TRBV10-3 to TRBJ2-7, with 10 bases aligning to TRBD1. The CDR3 loop spans 18 amino acids. The V gene end was trimmed by 4 bases and the J gene end by 3 bases; junction bases not matched to a gene: 15. Germline lookup yields CDR1 ENHRY and CDR2 SYGVKD. CDR3 coding DNA: TGTGCCATCAGTGGACAGGGGGCGCGCTACCCGCTGGGCTACGAGCAGTACTTC. Protein sequence: CAISGQGARYPLGYEQYF.

J is TRBJ1-3 and V is TRBV28; no clear D gene. Per the germline V gene, CDR1 is MDHEN and CDR2 is SYDVKM. The length of the CDR3 is 15 residues. V was pared by 6 bases and J by 0 bases, with 12 bases between. The CDR3 sequence is CASRSDWSSGNTIYF. CDR3 DNA: TGTGCCAGCAGGTCCGACTGGAGCTCTGGAAACACCATATATTTT.

The chain is built from TRBV3-1 (or the pseudogene TRBV3-2) and TRBJ2-3; TRBD1 might be the D (5 bases). V was cut by 4 bases and J by 3 bases, with 14 bases left in between. Per the germline V gene, CDR1 is LGHDT and CDR2 is YNNKEL (reference sequence). The CDR3 totals 15 residues. CDR3 in amino acids: CASSPSSGPTDTQYF. The CDR3 DNA is TGTGCCAGCAGCCCTTCATCAGGGCCTACAGATACGCAGTATTTT.

The V gene is TRBV7-9, the J gene TRBJ2-1; D ambiguous. The CDR3 runs to 13 residues. Per germline, CDR1 SEHNR and CDR2 FQNEAQ (reference sequence). V lost 5 bases and J lost 7, with 12 bases in between. The CDR3 here is CASSLTQTNEQFF. The CDR3 DNA reads TGTGCCAGCAGCCTAACACAAACTAATGAGCAGTTCTTC.

The chain couples TRBV28 to TRBJ1-1, with 8 positions matching TRBD1. The CDR3 extends over 15 amino acids. The trim removed 1 base at V and 7 bases at J, leaving 8 bases unmatched. CDR1 is MDHEN and CDR2 is SYDVKM in the germline V gene. Here the CDR3 reads CASSLSGQGKIEAFF. Written as DNA, the CDR3 is TGTGCCAGCAGTTTATCAGGACAGGGCAAGATTGAAGCTTTCTTT.

The chain combines TRBV7-9 with TRBJ2-7; D is possibly TRBD2 (5 bases). Trimming took 6 bases from V and 1 from J, leaving 13 bases between them. Germline CDR1 reads SEHNR; CDR2 reads FQNEAQ (reference sequence). The length of the CDR3 is 14 residues. CDR3 protein: CASSSKGSSYEQYF. CDR3 sequence (DNA): TGTGCCAGCAGTTCGAAAGGGAGTTCCTACGAGCAGTACTTC.

The sample holds one count of this clone. This chain links TRBV5-5 with TRBJ1-2, with TRBD1 as a possible D gene (6 bases). This CDR3 spans 14 amino acids. V shed 4 bases and J shed 2 bases, with 12 bases lying between them. CDR1 and CDR2 (germline): SGHKS, YYEKEE (reference sequence). CDR3 sequence: CASSERTENYGYTF. Here the CDR3 DNA reads TGTGCCAGCAGCGAGAGGACAGAGAACTATGGCTACACCTTC.

The rearrangement links TRBV19 to TRBJ2-3; D is unresolved. Trimming removed 4 bases from V and 5 bases from J, with 10 bases in between. This CDR3 has 13 amino acids. Germline CDR1 reads LNHDA; CDR2 reads SQIVND (reference sequence). CDR3 coding DNA: TGTGCCAGTAGTACCACCCGCCGAGATACGCAGTATTTT. It translates to CASSTTRRDTQYF.

The CDR3 region is CASSAPGEATVGKQYF. The CDR3 nucleotides are TGTGCCAGCAGCGCCCCCGGCGAGGCCACGGTTGGGAAGCAGTACTTC. This chain links TRBV9 with TRBJ2-7; D call uncertain. Deletions cut 3 bases from V and 8 bases from J, with 24 bases between. The CDR3 covers 16 residues. Per the germline V gene, CDR1 is SGDLS and CDR2 is YYNGEE.

This clone was counted once. The rearrangement links TRBV6-5 to TRBJ1-1; TRBD1 is a possible D gene (5 bases). This CDR3 has 14 amino acids. Per the germline V gene, CDR1 is MNHEY and CDR2 is SVGAGI. Trimming cost V 6 bases and J 1 base, with 12 bases left between them. CDR3 nucleotides: TGTGCCAGCAGGGCGAATGACAGGAACACTGAAGCTTTCTTT. Residues: CASRANDRNTEAFF.

The chain couples TRBV7-8 to TRBJ1-4, with D maybe TRBD1 (5 bases). Germline V CDR1 and CDR2: SGHVS, FQNEAQ. The CDR3 totals 17 residues. Trimming took off 7 bases at V and 2 bases at J, with 20 bases between the two ends. The CDR3 loop reads CASTLAGGSPTNEKLFF. The CDR3 bases are TGTGCCAGCACCCTCGCCGGGGGGTCCCCTACTAATGAAAAACTGTTTTTT.

This rearrangement joins TRBV6-2 or TRBV6-3 to TRBJ2-1; D may be TRBD2 (5 bases). This CDR3 has 13 residues. V was trimmed by 6 bases and J by 12 bases, leaving 18 bases between them. The germline V gene encodes CDR1 MNHEY and CDR2 SVGEGT. This CDR3 is CASSRDFPGWQFF. The CDR3 coding sequence is TGTGCCAGCAGCCGCGATTTCCCGGGGTGGCAGTTCTTC.

CDR3 in DNA: TGTGCCAGCAGTTACTCGGGGGTTTTGAACACTGAAGCTTTCTTT. Its protein is CASSYSGVLNTEAFF. The chain has TRBV6-5 and TRBJ1-1; a possible D gene is TRBD1 (5 bases). Germline CDR1 and CDR2: MNHEY and SVGAGI. This CDR3 comprises 15 residues. V lost 0 bases, J lost 0 bases, and 8 bases lay in between.

This clone has a handful of counts. The chain links TRBV15 to TRBJ2-7, with no clear D. CDR3 length: 13 residues. Germline V gene sequence: CDR1 LNHNV, CDR2 YYDKDF (reference sequence). Deletions cut 0 bases from V and 6 bases from J, with 9 bases between. CDR3 in DNA: TGTGCCACCAGCAGAGATATGGGGATCGAGCAGTACTTC. Its translation: CATSRDMGIEQYF.

The gene calls are TRBV30 and TRBJ2-2; TRBD1 agrees at 8 bases. Trimming cost V 0 bases and J 6 bases; bases outside gene matches: 9. Germline lookup yields CDR1 GTSNPN and CDR2 SVGIG (reference sequence). The CDR3 consists of 16 residues. CDR3 nucleotide sequence: TGTGCCTGGAGTGTACTGGACAGGGTTGAGGCCGGGGAGCTGTTTTTT. Translation gives CAWSVLDRVEAGELFF.

This clone turned up a few times. The V gene is TRBV19, the J gene TRBJ1-2; D call uncertain. Between the trimmed V and J ends, which lost 3 bases and 0 bases, there was a span of 20 bases. The CDR3 consists of 18 residues. Per the germline V gene, CDR1 is LNHDA and CDR2 is SQIVND (reference sequence). CDR3 sequence: CASSISSNERASNYGYTF. The CDR3 coding sequence is TGTGCCAGTAGTATTTCTTCTAATGAGAGGGCTTCTAACTATGGCTACACCTTC.

The V and J genes are TRBV6-1 and TRBJ2-5, with TRBD1 matching 7 bases. CDR3 size: 15 residues. The V segment lost 2 bases and the J segment 2 bases; nucleotides outside the gene matches: 5. Germline V gene data show CDR1 as MNHNS and CDR2 as SASEGT. The CDR3 bases are TGTGCCAGCAGTGAATGGGGGACAGTGCAAGAGACCCAGTACTTC. Its translation: CASSEWGTVQETQYF.

The chain recombines TRBV9 with TRBJ1-6; D is unclear. Trimming shortened V by 6 bases and J by 10 bases, and 14 bases separated the two germline ends. CDR3 length: 13 amino acids. CDR1 is SGDLS, CDR2 YYNGEE, per germline. The CDR3 loop is CASTGQSGSPLHF. CDR3 in DNA: TGTGCCAGCACCGGGCAGTCGGGGTCACCCCTCCACTTT.

V and J are TRBV5-1 and TRBJ2-5; TRBD1 matches 10 bases. CDR3 length: 16 amino acids. Germline loops: CDR1 SGHRS, CDR2 YFSETQ. The J segment lost 9 bases and the V segment lost 0 bases, leaving 11 bases of the junction unmatched. The CDR3 DNA sequence: TGCGCCAGCAGCTTGGCCCTAGGGACAGGGGCGGGTGCCCAGTACTTC. Amino acid sequence: CASSLALGTGAGAQYF.

The chain employs TRBV10-1 and TRBJ2-7; possibly TRBD2 for D (5 bases). This CDR3 is built from 12 residues. V gave up 5 bases and J gave up 3 bases, with 8 bases separating them. CDR1 and CDR2 (germline): WNHNN, SYGVQD (reference sequence). This CDR3 is CASSHGDYEQYF. CDR3 nucleotide sequence: TGCGCCAGCAGTCACGGGGACTACGAGCAGTACTTC.

This clone has more than one count but fewer than ten. The chain combines TRBV20-1 with TRBJ2-7; the match to TRBD2 covers 7 bases. The trim removed 3 bases at V and 3 bases at J, leaving 14 bases unmatched. The CDR3 spans 16 residues. The germline gives CDR1 DFQATT, CDR2 SNEGSKA (reference sequence). The chain's CDR3 is CSASFEPSGSYYEQYF. The CDR3, as DNA: TGCAGTGCTAGTTTCGAGCCTAGCGGATCATACTACGAGCAGTACTTC.

This clone appeared once. V is TRBV7-9 and J is TRBJ2-7; D tentatively fits TRBD1 or TRBD2 (6 bases each). Germline lookup yields CDR1 SEHNR and CDR2 FQNEAQ (reference sequence). CDR3 length: 12 amino acids. Trimming pared 1 base from V and 12 bases from J, leaving 13 bases between. The CDR3 sequence: CASSLDRGRRYF. The CDR3 nucleotides are TGTGCCAGCAGCTTAGATAGGGGGAGGAGGTACTTC.

V is TRBV25-1 and J is TRBJ2-7; TRBD2 might be the D (5 bases). CDR3 length equals 13 residues. Germline V gene data show CDR1 as MGHDK and CDR2 as SYGVNS. Trimming left V 3 bases short and J 7 bases short, with 13 bases between. The CDR3 nucleotides are TGTGCCAGCAGTGAGAGTGGACTTTCTGAGCAGTACTTC. Its translation is CASSESGLSEQYF.

The V and J genes are TRBV6-5 and TRBJ2-1; TRBD2 matches at 10 bases. Germline assignment: CDR1 MNHEY and CDR2 SVGAGI. The ends lost 7 bases at V and 8 bases at J; junction bases unmatched: 8. The CDR3 is made up of 14 amino acids. The CDR3 protein is CASITASGSDEQFF. The CDR3, as DNA: TGTGCCAGCATTACGGCTAGCGGGAGCGATGAGCAGTTCTTC.

This chain uses TRBV7-9 with TRBJ2-5; D uncertain. V was trimmed by 1 base and J by 1 base, leaving 7 bases between them. The CDR3 length is 14 residues. Germline V gives CDR1 SEHNR, CDR2 FQNEAQ (reference sequence). The chain's CDR3 is CASSLVGTQETQYF. Here the CDR3 DNA reads TGTGCCAGCAGCTTAGTTGGCACCCAAGAGACCCAGTACTTC.

The CDR3 nucleotides read TGTGCCAGCAGCTACCCCACCGGACCCTCCCCCCGCACAGATACGCAGTATTTT. Amino acid sequence: CASSYPTGPSPRTDTQYF. This chain joins TRBV5-6 and TRBJ2-3; D is uncertain. The ends were cut back, 3 bases at V and 1 base at J, with 21 bases in the middle. This CDR3 has 18 amino acids. Germline CDR1 is SGHDT and CDR2 is YYEEEE.

The rearrangement joins TRBV15 to TRBJ2-2; TRBD1 aligns across 10 bases. The CDR3 sequence is 20 residues long. Germline assignment: CDR1 LNHNV and CDR2 YYDKDF (reference sequence). Germline trimming cut 2 bases from V and 5 bases from J; bases unmatched to any gene: 17. The CDR3 nucleotides read TGTGCCACCAGCAGAACCCCCGGGACAGGGGTGCGAGTCCAAACCGGGGAGCTGTTTTTT. It codes for CATSRTPGTGVRVQTGELFF. The full variable domain, rest sourced from reference TRBV15 and TRBJ2-2, is DAMVIQNPRYQVTQFGKPVTLSCSQTLNHNVMYWYQQKSSQAPKLLFHYYDKDFNNEADTPDNFQSRRPNTSFCFLDIRSPGLGDTAMYLCATSRTPGTGVRVQTGELFFGEGSRLTVL.

This clone showed up just once. The chain recombines TRBV27 with TRBJ2-5; possible D gene TRBD2, 6 bases. Trimming left V 5 bases short and J 5 bases short, with 15 bases between. The CDR3 length is 14 residues. The germline V gene has CDR1 MNHEY and CDR2 SMNVEV (reference sequence). The CDR3 DNA sequence: TGTGCCAGCAGTCACTGGGACTCGAGGGAGACCCAGTACTTC. As protein: CASSHWDSRETQYF.

The chain carries TRBV6-6 and TRBJ1-1; D is undetermined. Germline assignment: CDR1 MNHNY and CDR2 SVGAGI (reference sequence). CDR3 length equals 14 residues. Trimming took off 7 bases at V and 6 bases at J, with 18 bases between the two ends. CDR3 residues: CASTPGGSRAEAFF. In nucleotides, the CDR3 is TGTGCCAGCACCCCGGGAGGGTCGAGAGCTGAAGCTTTCTTT.